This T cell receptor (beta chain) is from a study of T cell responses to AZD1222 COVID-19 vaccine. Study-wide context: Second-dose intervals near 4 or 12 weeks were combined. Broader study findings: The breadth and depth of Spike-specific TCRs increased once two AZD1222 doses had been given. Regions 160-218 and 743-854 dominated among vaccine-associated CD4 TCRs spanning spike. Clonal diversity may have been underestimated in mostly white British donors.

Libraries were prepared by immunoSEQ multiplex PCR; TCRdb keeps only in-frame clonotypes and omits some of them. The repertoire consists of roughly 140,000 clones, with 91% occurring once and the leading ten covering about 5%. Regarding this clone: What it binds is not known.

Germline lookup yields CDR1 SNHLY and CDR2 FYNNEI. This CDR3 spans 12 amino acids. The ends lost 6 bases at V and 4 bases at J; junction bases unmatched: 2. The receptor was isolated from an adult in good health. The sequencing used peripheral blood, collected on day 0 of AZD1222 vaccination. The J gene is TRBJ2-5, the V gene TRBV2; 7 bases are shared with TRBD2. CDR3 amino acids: CASRASGETQYF. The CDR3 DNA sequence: TGTGCCAGCAGGGCTAGCGGAGAGACCCAGTACTTC.